The 29 T cell receptor beta chains in this list originate from one sample, sequenced in a study of lymphopenia after photon versus proton radiotherapy. Sequencing was performed with immunoSEQ multiplex PCR; in TCRdb, only in-frame clones are kept and a portion is missing. The sample has about 70,000 clones; about 87% are singletons. This specimen was peripheral blood, taken from a patient treated with proton-based radiotherapy. All receptors derive from a man aged 80 or over with esophageal cancer.

J is TRBJ2-2 and V is TRBV27; D is uncertain. CDR3 length: 15 residues. Per the germline V gene, CDR1 is MNHEY and CDR2 is SMNVEV (reference sequence). Between the trimmed V and J ends, which lost 7 bases and 4 bases, there was a span of 16 bases. CDR3 nucleotides: TGTGCCAGCACCGTCGTTTTTGGGTTCACCGGGGAGCTGTTTTTT. This encodes CASTVVFGFTGELFF.

This CDR3 reads CASSFQTGGYEQYF. CDR3 nucleotide sequence: TGTGCCAGCTCATTTCAAACAGGGGGCTACGAGCAGTACTTC. The chain employs TRBV18 and TRBJ2-7, with TRBD1 matching 8 bases. Germline-derived CDR1 and CDR2 are KGHSH and LQKENI. The CDR3 runs 14 residues. V shed 5 bases, J shed 3 bases, and the junction held 6 bases outside the gene matches.

This sequence joins TRBV10-3 and TRBJ2-2; D may be TRBD1 (6 bases). V dropped 2 bases and J dropped 6 bases, with 13 bases sitting between them. CDR3 length equals 15 residues. The germline V gene encodes CDR1 ENHRY and CDR2 SYGVKD. This chain's CDR3 is CAISETGTSAGELFF. CDR3 nucleotide sequence: TGTGCCATCAGTGAGACCGGGACATCCGCCGGGGAGCTGTTTTTT.

On this clone: In the same sample, other DNA sequences code for this CDR3. This rearrangement joins TRBV6-6 to TRBJ2-7; 8 nucleotides line up with TRBD1. CDR3 size: 14 residues. CDR1 is MNHNY and CDR2 is SVGAGI in the germline V gene (reference sequence). With V trimmed by 2 bases and J by 4 bases, 4 bases remained unmatched. CDR3 sequence: CASSYGRGLYEQYF. The CDR3, as DNA: TGTGCCAGCAGTTACGGCAGGGGGCTTTACGAGCAGTACTTC.

The V call is TRBV5-5, the J call TRBJ2-2, with D perhaps TRBD1 (6 bases). Germline V gives CDR1 SGHKS, CDR2 YYEKEE (reference sequence). The CDR3 covers 16 residues. The V gene lost 5 bases and the J gene lost 1 base, with 15 bases spanning the gap. The CDR3 region has the DNA TGTGCCAGCAGGGTGGGGGACACGGAGAACACCGGGGAGCTGTTTTTT. Translating it yields CASRVGDTENTGELFF. Variable domain in full (rest from reference TRBV5-5 and TRBJ2-2): DAGVTQSPTHLIKTRGQQVTLRCSPISGHKSVSWYQQVLGQGPQFIFQYYEKEERGRGNFPDRFSARQFPNYSSELNVNALLLGDSALYLCASRVGDTENTGELFFGEGSRLTVL.

CDR3 sequence: CACSFSGIHEQYF. As DNA, the CDR3 is TGTGCCTGCTCCTTCTCAGGTATCCACGAGCAGTACTTC. This chain connects TRBV30 to TRBJ2-7; D gene ambiguous. Trimming left V 6 bases short and J 5 bases short, with 17 bases between. CDR1 and CDR2 from the germline V gene are GTSNPN and SVGIG (reference sequence). This CDR3 has 13 residues.

CDR3 in amino acids: CASSLGQGSNTGELFF. The CDR3 DNA reads as TGTGCCAGCAGCCTCGGACAGGGAAGCAACACCGGGGAGCTGTTTTTT. The chain links TRBV9 to TRBJ2-2, with 8 positions matching TRBD1. The V gene end was trimmed by 4 bases and the J gene end by 2 bases; junction bases not matched to a gene: 7. Germline values: CDR1 SGDLS, CDR2 YYNGEE. The CDR3 consists of 16 residues.

This clone was seen a single time. The rearrangement joins TRBV18 to TRBJ2-3; tentatively, D is TRBD2 (6 bases). This CDR3 has 15 amino acids. The germline V gene encodes CDR1 KGHSH and CDR2 LQKENI. Trimming took 4 bases from V and 6 from J, leaving 17 bases between them. The CDR3 nucleotides read TGTGCCAGCTCACAGGGACTCGAGGTTGTGGATACGCAGTATTTT. Translating it yields CASSQGLEVVDTQYF. Together with reference TRBV18 and TRBJ2-3, the CDR3 gives the full variable domain: NAGVMQNPRHLVRRRGQEARLRCSPMKGHSHVYWYRQLPEEGLKFMVYLQKENIIDESGMPKERFSAEFPKEGPSILRIQQVVRGDSAAYFCASSQGLEVVDTQYFGPGTRLTVL.

The chain employs TRBV4-2 and TRBJ2-2, with D possibly matching TRBD1 (6 bases). V was shortened by 4 bases and J by 2 bases, with 14 bases between the two germline ends. The CDR3 loop spans 16 amino acids. Germline CDR1 and CDR2: LGHNA and YNFKEQ. The CDR3 nucleotides are TGTGCCAGCAGCCGAGACAGGAATCAAAACACCGGGGAGCTGTTTTTT. It encodes CASSRDRNQNTGELFF.

This chain connects TRBV7-6 to TRBJ2-1; D is unresolved. The CDR3 length is 11 residues. Deletions cut 5 bases from V and 15 bases from J, with 14 bases between. Germline CDR1 SGHVS, CDR2 FNYEAQ. CDR3 protein: CASSLGRDPFF. As DNA, the CDR3 is TGTGCCAGCAGCCTAGGTAGAGATCCGTTCTTC.

This clone was observed a few times. The chain has TRBV4-1 and TRBJ2-1; 13 nucleotides line up with TRBD2. Germline V gene lookup returns CDR1 MGHRA and CDR2 YSYEKL. The CDR3 extends over 15 amino acids. V shed 2 bases and J 10 bases; nucleotides not matched to a gene: 5. The CDR3 bases are TGCGCCAGCAGCCAAACTAGCGGGGGGGCCCTCGAGCAGTTCTTC. Amino acid sequence: CASSQTSGGALEQFF.

The CDR3 here is CASSPRGGGGQETQYF. The CDR3 DNA sequence: TGTGCCAGCAGCCCTCGAGGAGGGGGCGGCCAAGAGACCCAGTACTTC. The rearrangement joins TRBV9 to TRBJ2-5; a possible D gene is TRBD1 (7 bases). The germline V and J ends were trimmed by 4 bases and 1 base, with 17 bases remaining between them. The CDR3 covers 16 residues. The germline CDR1 and CDR2 sequences are SGDLS and YYNGEE.

The J gene is TRBJ2-7, the V gene TRBV9; 7 bases are a match to TRBD2. Trimming removed 7 bases from V and 1 base from J; junction bases left unmatched: 8. The CDR3 consists of 14 residues. Germline CDR1 reads SGDLS; CDR2 reads YYNGEE. The chain's CDR3 is CASGPSSGSYEQYF. The CDR3 DNA is TGTGCCAGCGGCCCTTCTAGCGGTTCCTACGAGCAGTACTTC.

This sequence joins TRBV30 and TRBJ2-2; tentatively, D is TRBD2 (7 bases). Germline V gene lookup returns CDR1 GTSNPN and CDR2 SVGIG (reference sequence). The V gene lost 2 bases and the J gene lost 3 bases, with 10 bases spanning the gap. The CDR3 has 14 amino acids. CDR3 sequence: CAWSWGGHTGELFF. CDR3 bases: TGTGCCTGGAGTTGGGGGGGGCACACCGGGGAGCTGTTTTTT.

The chain recombines TRBV5-7 with TRBJ1-2; 8 bases agree with TRBD1. TRBV5-7 has ORF status, its function being uncertain. The CDR3 has 16 residues. V was clipped by 5 bases and J by 1 base; unmatched bases: 10. CDR3 bases: TGTGCCAGCAGTTACTCCGGGACAGGACTTAACTATGGCTACACCTTC. It codes for CASSYSGTGLNYGYTF.

The chain is built from TRBV18 and TRBJ2-3, with unresolved D. The CDR3 covers 13 residues. The germline V gene encodes CDR1 KGHSH and CDR2 LQKENI. V lost 2 bases to trimming and J lost 3 bases, with 6 bases between them. The CDR3 sequence: CASSPAETDTQYF. Written as DNA, the CDR3 is TGTGCCAGCTCACCAGCAGAAACAGATACGCAGTATTTT.

Written as DNA, the CDR3 is TGTGCCTGGAAACCCCAGGGGAGCTATGGCTACACCTTC. Translation gives CAWKPQGSYGYTF. The chain links TRBV30 to TRBJ1-2, with D possibly matching TRBD1 (6 bases). V was trimmed by 4 bases and J by 4 bases, leaving 13 bases between them. The CDR3 has 13 residues. Germline V gene sequence: CDR1 GTSNPN, CDR2 SVGIG (reference sequence).

The CDR3 region is CASSLAGPSTGELFF. CDR3 bases: TGTGCCAGCAGCTTGGCGGGACCCAGCACCGGGGAGCTGTTTTTT. The gene calls are TRBV5-4 and TRBJ2-2; either TRBD1 or TRBD2 may supply D (5 bases each). Germline CDR1 SGHNT, CDR2 YYREEE (reference sequence). This CDR3 has 15 residues. V lost 0 bases to trimming and J lost 4 bases, with 10 bases between them.

The chain is built from TRBV30 and TRBJ1-5, with D tentatively TRBD1 (5 bases). CDR1 GTSNPN and CDR2 SVGIG come from the germline V gene (reference sequence). V was trimmed by 0 bases and J by 0 bases, leaving 9 bases between them. The CDR3 is made up of 15 amino acids. The CDR3 nucleotides read TGTGCCTGGAGTGTTCGGGGGGATAGCAATCAGCCCCAGCATTTT. It is translated as CAWSVRGDSNQPQHF.

The rearrangement uses TRBV18 and TRBJ1-5; 8 nucleotides align to TRBD1. The junction had 8 bases not matched to a gene; V was cut back by 5 bases and J by 5 bases. From germline, CDR1 is KGHSH and CDR2 LQKENI. This CDR3 has 15 amino acids. The CDR3 DNA sequence: TGTGCCAGCTCAACGACAGGGGCCCTCGATCAGCCCCAGCATTTT. Translated: CASSTTGALDQPQHF.

The chain carries TRBV10-1 and TRBJ2-7, with D possibly called TRBD1 or TRBD2 (8 bases each). Germline CDR1 and CDR2: WNHNN and SYGVQD (reference sequence). There are 19 residues in the CDR3. Trimming removed 2 bases at V and 2 bases at J, with 25 bases between. The CDR3 is CASSETQDRDSTSAYEQYF. The DNA for the CDR3 is TGCGCCAGCAGTGAGACCCAGGACAGGGATTCGACTAGCGCCTACGAGCAGTACTTC.

J is TRBJ1-5 and V is TRBV6-5; D is possibly TRBD1 (5 bases). Trimming left V 6 bases short and J 3 bases short, with 12 bases between. CDR3 length equals 14 residues. Germline V gene sequence: CDR1 MNHEY, CDR2 SVGAGI. The CDR3 region is CASSGAGTNQPQHF. For the CDR3, the DNA is TGTGCCAGCAGCGGGGCGGGGACCAATCAGCCCCAGCATTTT.

The rearrangement uses TRBV5-1 and TRBJ2-7, with D perhaps matching TRBD1 or TRBD2 (6 bases each). This CDR3 is built from 13 residues. CDR1 and CDR2 (germline): SGHRS, YFSETQ. Trimming shortened V by 4 bases and J by 2 bases, and 10 bases separated the two germline ends. The CDR3 here is CASSGGTTYEQYF. The DNA of the CDR3 is TGCGCCAGCAGCGGCGGGACAACCTACGAGCAGTACTTC.

The chain joins TRBV5-1 to TRBJ2-1, with D tentatively TRBD1 (6 bases). With 7 bases removed from V and 7 bases from J, the gap between germline ends came to 15 bases. CDR1 is SGHRS, CDR2 YFSETQ, per germline. The CDR3 covers 13 residues. The CDR3 loop is CASGPFGQNEQFF. DNA of the CDR3: TGCGCCAGCGGACCATTCGGACAGAATGAGCAGTTCTTC.

This chain connects TRBV5-1 to TRBJ2-5; D is possibly TRBD2 (6 bases). CDR3 length: 15 residues. The V and J ends lost 0 bases and 5 bases respectively, with 14 bases between them. Germline-derived CDR1 and CDR2 are SGHRS and YFSETQ. CDR3 sequence (DNA): TGCGCCAGCAGCTTGGTAGCCGCTCGGGGGGAGACCCAGTACTTC. This translates into CASSLVAARGETQYF.

V gene TRBV5-1 combines with J gene TRBJ2-3, with D perhaps TRBD2 (5 bases). This CDR3 spans 13 amino acids. Germline V gene lookup returns CDR1 SGHRS and CDR2 YFSETQ. V lost 4 bases, J lost 5 bases, and 11 bases lay in between. CDR3: CASSRRVGDTQYF. CDR3 sequence (DNA): TGCGCCAGCAGCAGGCGGGTAGGAGATACGCAGTATTTT.

The chain is built from TRBV2 and TRBJ2-1; weak D call: TRBD1 (6 bases). This CDR3 spans 12 amino acids. Trimming left V 5 bases short and J 11 bases short, with 13 bases between. Germline lookup yields CDR1 SNHLY and CDR2 FYNNEI. The DNA for the CDR3 is TGTGCCAGCAGTACCGGGACACCTCAGCAGTTCTTC. Translating it yields CASSTGTPQQFF.

The chain employs TRBV10-3 and TRBJ1-5; TRBD1 might be the D (6 bases). The V gene's germline CDR1 is ENHRY and CDR2 SYGVKD. The CDR3 sequence is 16 residues long. Trimming pared 1 base from V and 7 bases from J, leaving 17 bases between. The CDR3 loop is CAISEWGGQREQPQHF. DNA for the CDR3: TGTGCCATCAGTGAGTGGGGTGGACAGCGGGAACAGCCCCAGCATTTT.

This clone was recorded once. V and J are TRBV12-5 and TRBJ2-1; a possible D gene is TRBD2 (5 bases). Germline V CDR1 and CDR2: LGHNT, FRNRAP. Trimming took off 10 bases at V and 4 bases at J, with 11 bases between the two ends. This CDR3 is built from 12 residues. The CDR3 coding sequence is TGTGCTATACGGAGGCGGTACAATGAGCAGTTCTTC. As protein: CAIRRRYNEQFF.